This T cell receptor beta chain originates from a study of shared clonotypes between healthy human individuals. Here immunoSEQ multiplex PCR was the method, and the copy in TCRdb shows in-frame clones only, minus some. The repertoire holds nearly 1 million clones, with about three quarters as singletons. Trimming shortened V by 7 bases and J by 6 bases, and 22 bases separated the two germline ends. Germline CDR1 is SGDLS and CDR2 is YYNGEE. The length of the CDR3 is 15 residues. This clone appeared once. Its antigen is not known. Study conclusions and caveats: It was only blood that was sampled, and tissue repertoires likely differ. What naive subsets generally showed was a larger estimated richness than memory subsets showed.

Material: memory CD4+ T cells sorted from blood. Described subset: CD45RA-negative fraction. The TCR originated in a young man in good health. The chain is built from TRBV9 and TRBJ2-5, with D possibly TRBD2 on 6 matching bases. CDR3 coding DNA: TGTGCCAGCGGCTCCCGGGACTCCTCATTCCAGACCCAGTACTTC. It specifies CASGSRDSSFQTQYF.